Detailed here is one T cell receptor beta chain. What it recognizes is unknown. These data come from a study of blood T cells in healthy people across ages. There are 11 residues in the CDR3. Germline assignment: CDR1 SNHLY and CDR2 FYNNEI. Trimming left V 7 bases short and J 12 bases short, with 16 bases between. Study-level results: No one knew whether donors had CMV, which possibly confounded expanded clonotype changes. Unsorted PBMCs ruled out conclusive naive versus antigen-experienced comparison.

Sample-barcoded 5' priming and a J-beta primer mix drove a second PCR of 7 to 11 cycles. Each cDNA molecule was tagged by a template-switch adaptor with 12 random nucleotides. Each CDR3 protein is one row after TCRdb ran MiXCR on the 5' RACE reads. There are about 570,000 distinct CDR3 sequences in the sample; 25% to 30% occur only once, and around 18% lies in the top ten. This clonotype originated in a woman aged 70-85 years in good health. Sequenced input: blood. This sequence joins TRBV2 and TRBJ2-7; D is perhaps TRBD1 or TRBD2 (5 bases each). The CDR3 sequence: CASTYSGAWYF. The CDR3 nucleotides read TGTGCCAGCACCTACTCCGGGGCCTGGTACTTC.